The next 7 T cell receptor beta chains were all read from a single sample in a study of blood T cells in healthy people across ages. The second PCR ran about 6 to 11 cycles with a sample-barcoded 5' primer and J-beta primers. TCRdb reprocessed the 5' RACE reads with MiXCR, giving one entry per CDR3 protein. Seen here are about 770,000 distinct CDR3 sequences, under 45% observed once, and the top ten hold around 21%. The sequencing sample was made of blood. These TCRs come from a man aged 60 to 75 in good health.

This clonotype turned up a few times. The chain couples TRBV7-2 to TRBJ2-5; no firm D call. Deletions cut 2 bases from V and 3 bases from J, with 10 bases between. CDR3 size: 14 residues. Germline CDR1 and CDR2: SGHTA and FQGNSA. The CDR3 DNA follows: TGTGCCAGCAGCTTATCGGGCATCGAAGAGACCCAGTACTTC. This encodes CASSLSGIEETQYF.

Concerning this clonotype itself: The junction does not match germline at one end; this may be a read error. The rearrangement links TRBV7-2 to TRBJ1-5, with D perhaps TRBD1 (5 bases). Germline loops: CDR1 SGHTA, CDR2 FQGNSA. The CDR3 consists of 18 residues. The CDR3 reads CASSPYSAGTLSDQPQHF. CDR3 nucleotides: TGTGCCAGCAGCCCCTACTCAGCAGGGACCCTTAGCGATCAGCCCCAGCATTTT.

This chain connects TRBV4-2 to TRBJ2-5; a possible D gene is TRBD2 (7 bases). The germline CDR1 and CDR2 sequences are LGHNA and YNFKEQ. The V gene lost 1 base and the J gene lost 4 bases, with 16 bases spanning the gap. CDR3 length: 16 amino acids. The CDR3 here is CASSQGGGRLLETQYF. DNA of the CDR3: TGTGCCAGCAGCCAAGGGGGGGGGCGCTTGTTAGAGACCCAGTACTTC.

V and J are TRBV6-5 and TRBJ2-5; D is possibly TRBD1 (5 bases). Per the germline V gene, CDR1 is MNHEY and CDR2 is SVGAGI. The CDR3 sequence is 15 residues long. V shed 6 bases and J shed 2 bases, with 16 bases lying between them. CDR3 nucleotide sequence: TGTGCCAGCAGGGCTCCCAGGGATCCACAAGAGACCCAGTACTTC. It translates to CASRAPRDPQETQYF.

This clonotype was recorded once. The chain carries TRBV6-1 and TRBJ2-5; possible D gene TRBD2, 5 bases. The closer fit of TRBJ2-1 to the DNA end suggests the J call may be wrong. CDR1 MNHNS and CDR2 SASEGT come from the germline V gene. The CDR3 runs 14 residues. The DNA of the CDR3 is TGTGCCAGCAGCGGGGATCTGTACCAAGAGACCCAGTTCTTC. This encodes CASSGDLYQETQFF.

This clonotype was seen more than once but under ten times. The rearrangement links TRBV27 to TRBJ2-5; tentatively, D is TRBD1 (6 bases). V lost 3 bases and J 1 base, leaving 9 bases between the germline ends. This CDR3 is built from 14 residues. Germline-derived CDR1 and CDR2 are MNHEY and SMNVEV (reference sequence). CDR3: CASSFVGAQETQYF. DNA for the CDR3: TGTGCCAGCAGTTTCGTGGGGGCCCAAGAGACCCAGTACTTC.

V usage is TRBV11-2 and J usage is TRBJ2-2, with D possibly being TRBD1 (6 bases). Trimming removed 3 bases from V and 5 bases from J, with 13 bases in between. The CDR3 sequence is 15 residues long. Germline-derived CDR1 and CDR2 are SGHAT and FQNNGV. CDR3 in amino acids: CASSLVDRVTGELFF. The CDR3 DNA reads as TGTGCCAGCAGCTTGGTGGACAGAGTTACCGGGGAGCTGTTTTTT.